Below, 27 T cell receptor beta chains from the same sample are listed, as sequenced in a study of technical replicates of blood from a handful of donors. Sequencing was performed with immunoSEQ multiplex PCR; in TCRdb, only in-frame clones are kept and a portion is missing. The table has fewer than 15,000 clones, 85% to 95% seen once. The sample comprised PBMCs. Receptor source: a human donor in good health.

J is TRBJ2-1 and V is TRBV6-4; TRBD2 aligns across 12 bases. V lost 3 bases and J lost 0; bases outside the gene matches: 0. The CDR3 runs 16 residues. CDR1 and CDR2 from the germline V gene are MRHNA and SNTAGT. The CDR3 spells CASSETSGSSYNEQFF. The CDR3, as DNA: TGTGCCAGCAGTGAGACTAGCGGGAGCTCCTACAATGAGCAGTTCTTC.

The chain combines TRBV7-9 with TRBJ2-7; 8 bases map to TRBD2. Germline CDR1 is SEHNR and CDR2 is FQNEAQ (reference sequence). The CDR3 has 19 residues. Trimming at V came to 3 bases and at J to 2 bases, leaving 18 bases not matched to a gene. The chain's CDR3 is CASSFIVGQIAGLTYEQYF. The CDR3, as DNA: TGTGCCAGCAGCTTTATTGTGGGCCAAATAGCGGGACTGACCTACGAGCAGTACTTC.

CDR3 amino acids: CSVAEAGSNQPQHF. CDR3 DNA sequence: TGCAGCGTTGCTGAGGCAGGGAGCAATCAGCCCCAGCATTTT. This chain connects TRBV29-1 to TRBJ1-5, with D possibly being TRBD1 (5 bases). Trimming removed 4 bases from V and 1 base from J, with 11 bases in between. This CDR3 has 14 residues. Germline values: CDR1 SQVTM, CDR2 ANQGSEA.

The chain links TRBV19 to TRBJ1-2, with 7 bases aligning to TRBD1. The V segment lost 3 bases and the J segment 0 bases; nucleotides outside the gene matches: 7. Germline lookup yields CDR1 LNHDA and CDR2 SQIVND (reference sequence). The CDR3 totals 16 residues. DNA for the CDR3: TGTGCCAGTAGTATTTCACAGGGGATTACTAACTATGGCTACACCTTC. It codes for CASSISQGITNYGYTF.

The V call is TRBV6-5, the J call TRBJ2-2; D is unresolved. This CDR3 is built from 12 residues. Trimming removed 4 bases from V and 7 bases from J, with 7 bases in between. The germline gives CDR1 MNHEY, CDR2 SVGAGI. DNA for the CDR3: TGTGCCAGCAGTTCATCCCACGGGGAGCTGTTTTTT. Amino acids: CASSSSHGELFF.

The chain links TRBV28 to TRBJ2-1; TRBD1 aligns across 9 bases. This CDR3 is 15 amino acids long. V lost 5 bases, J lost 4 bases, and 6 bases stayed unmatched. Looked up from germline, CDR1 is MDHEN and CDR2 is SYDVKM. CDR3 sequence reads: CASSPDRGGYNEQFF. CDR3 DNA: TGTGCCAGCAGTCCCGACAGGGGGGGTTACAATGAGCAGTTCTTC.

The chain combines TRBV29-1 with TRBJ2-1; 9 bases are a match to TRBD1. Germline CDR1 and CDR2: SQVTM and ANQGSEA. Germline trimming cut 5 bases from V and 3 bases from J; bases unmatched to any gene: 5. This CDR3 region has 14 residues. The CDR3 sequence is CSVQEGQGYNEQFF. The DNA of the CDR3 is TGCAGCGTTCAGGAGGGACAGGGCTACAATGAGCAGTTCTTC.

This chain connects TRBV7-8 to TRBJ2-1, with D possibly TRBD1 on 6 matching bases. The CDR3 loop spans 16 amino acids. The V gene lost 5 bases and the J gene lost 4 bases, with 18 bases spanning the gap. Germline CDR1 SGHVS, CDR2 FQNEAQ. In DNA, the CDR3 is TGTGCCAGCAGCCCGTTTACAGGGATAAGATACAATGAGCAGTTCTTC. Its translation is CASSPFTGIRYNEQFF.

The chain employs TRBV19 and TRBJ1-4; 8 bases are a match to TRBD1. The CDR3 is made up of 17 amino acids. Trimming at V came to 0 bases and at J to 5 bases, leaving 8 bases not matched to a gene. CDR1 and CDR2 (germline): LNHDA, SQIVND (reference sequence). The CDR3 nucleotides are TGTGCCAGTAGTATAGAAAGGACAGGGTACCAGAATGAAAAACTGTTTTTT. Amino acid sequence: CASSIERTGYQNEKLFF.

The rearrangement links TRBV25-1 to TRBJ1-4; D remains unclear. The CDR3 consists of 12 residues. Trimming pared 9 bases from V and 5 bases from J, leaving 10 bases between. From germline, CDR1 is MGHDK and CDR2 SYGVNS. CDR3 region: CASSVPNEKLFF. In DNA form, the CDR3 reads TGTGCCAGTAGCGTTCCAAATGAAAAACTGTTTTTT.

V is TRBV5-5 and J is TRBJ2-1; unclear D gene. Trimming removed 4 bases from V and 7 bases from J, with 15 bases in between. This CDR3 region has 14 residues. CDR1 and CDR2 (germline): SGHKS, YYEKEE (reference sequence). The CDR3 DNA reads as TGTGCCAGCAGCGGAGAAGTCCCGGGTAATGAGCAGTTCTTC. This sequence encodes CASSGEVPGNEQFF.

The chain is built from TRBV10-3 and TRBJ1-1, with TRBD1 as a possible D gene (6 bases). The CDR3 consists of 14 residues. V was cut by 3 bases and J by 2 bases, with 10 bases left in between. The germline gives CDR1 ENHRY, CDR2 SYGVKD. CDR3 sequence: CAISDRQANTEAFF. In nucleotides, the CDR3 is TGTGCCATCAGTGATAGACAGGCCAACACTGAAGCTTTCTTT.

The rearrangement links TRBV10-1 to TRBJ2-2, with 8 bases lining up with TRBD1. The CDR3 consists of 16 residues. Unmatched junction bases numbered 11, after V lost 4 bases and J lost 7 bases. CDR1 and CDR2 (germline): WNHNN, SYGVQD (reference sequence). This CDR3 reads CASSVRTGPIIGELFF. Written as DNA, the CDR3 is TGCGCCAGCAGTGTTAGGACAGGGCCCATCATCGGGGAGCTGTTTTTT.

The chain recombines TRBV13 with TRBJ2-7, with D possibly TRBD2 on 6 matching bases. Germline V CDR1 and CDR2: PRHDT, FYEKMQ (reference sequence). The CDR3 is 13 amino acids. The germline V and J ends were trimmed by 8 bases and 3 bases, with 14 bases remaining between them. The CDR3 DNA is TGTGCCAGCGTTAGGGGACTCTACTACGAGCAGTACTTC. This gives the protein CASVRGLYYEQYF.

This chain uses TRBV5-1 with TRBJ1-1, with D possibly being TRBD1 (6 bases). From germline, CDR1 is SGHRS and CDR2 YFSETQ. The CDR3 has 16 residues. V gave up 4 bases and J gave up 1 base, with 17 bases separating them. The DNA for the CDR3 is TGCGCCAGCAGCCCCGCCCTAAGGGACAAGAACACTGAAGCTTTCTTT. It codes for CASSPALRDKNTEAFF.

The chain is built from TRBV4-1 and TRBJ2-3; 14 bases align to TRBD2. This CDR3 has 17 residues. The germline gives CDR1 MGHRA, CDR2 YSYEKL. V dropped 0 bases and J dropped 4; count of bases not matched to a gene: 3. CDR3 region: CASSQEKGLAGADTQYF. DNA of the CDR3: TGCGCCAGCAGCCAAGAGAAGGGACTAGCGGGAGCAGATACGCAGTATTTT.

This clone appeared once. The chain joins TRBV27 to TRBJ2-7; a possible D gene is TRBD1 (5 bases). The V end was cut by 4 bases, the J end by 5 bases, with 15 bases between. The V gene's germline CDR1 is MNHEY and CDR2 SMNVEV (reference sequence). The CDR3 has 14 amino acids. The CDR3 loop is CASSSQGTRNEQYF. The CDR3 DNA reads TGTGCCAGCAGTTCCCAGGGTACCAGGAACGAGCAGTACTTC.

The chain is built from TRBV27 and TRBJ2-7; 11 bases align to TRBD2. After removal of 8 bases from V and 2 bases from J, the junction contained 8 bases not matched to a gene. This CDR3 spans 15 amino acids. Germline lookup yields CDR1 MNHEY and CDR2 SMNVEV (reference sequence). The DNA of the CDR3 is TGTGCCAGCGGATTACTAGCGGGAGAGACCTACGAGCAGTACTTC. This gives the protein CASGLLAGETYEQYF.

The chain joins TRBV2 to TRBJ1-2; D is unresolved. Germline lookup yields CDR1 SNHLY and CDR2 FYNNEI. This CDR3 comprises 15 residues. The V end lost 1 base, the J end lost 4 bases, and 13 bases lay between the germline ends. As DNA, the CDR3 is TGTGCCAGCAGTGAAGGGGGAGGGCAGGTCTATGGCTACACCTTC. Its translation is CASSEGGGQVYGYTF.

The chain uses TRBV6-5 and TRBJ1-5; D not resolved. Trimming shortened V by 4 bases and J by 4 bases, and 14 bases separated the two germline ends. This CDR3 region has 15 residues. From germline, CDR1 is MNHEY and CDR2 SVGAGI. Here the CDR3 reads CASSWNREKNQPQHF. The CDR3 DNA reads as TGTGCCAGCAGTTGGAACCGGGAAAAAAATCAGCCCCAGCATTTT.

In its sample, this clone was seen once. The chain is built from TRBV28 and TRBJ1-4; D is possibly TRBD1 (6 bases). Trimming took off 7 bases at V and 4 bases at J, with 16 bases between the two ends. CDR1 is MDHEN and CDR2 is SYDVKM in the germline V gene. This CDR3 has 15 residues. The CDR3 spells CASTNRAEVNEKLFF. The DNA of the CDR3 is TGTGCCAGCACAAACAGGGCGGAAGTTAATGAAAAACTGTTTTTT. Together with reference TRBV28 and TRBJ1-4, the CDR3 gives the full variable domain: DVKVTQSSRYLVKRTGEKVFLECVQDMDHENMFWYRQDPGLGLRLIYFSYDVKMKEKGDIPEGYSVSREKKERFSLILESASTNQTSMYLCASTNRAEVNEKLFFGSGTQLSVL.

Only one count was recorded for this clone. The J gene is TRBJ1-4, the V gene TRBV6-6; D perhaps matches TRBD1 (6 bases). The CDR3 length is 14 residues. CDR1 is MNHNY, CDR2 SVGAGI, per germline (reference sequence). Trimming removed 6 bases at V and 3 bases at J, with 11 bases between. CDR3 protein: CASSAGQSNEKLFF. The CDR3 DNA sequence: TGTGCCAGCAGCGCTGGACAGTCTAATGAAAAACTGTTTTTT.

The chain combines TRBV19 with TRBJ2-3; 8 nucleotides line up with TRBD1. The CDR3 is 16 amino acids. Germline V CDR1 and CDR2: LNHDA, SQIVND (reference sequence). V shed 3 bases, J shed 1 base, and the junction held 6 bases outside the gene matches. CDR3 sequence (DNA): TGTGCCAGTAGTATCTACCAGGGGGCTGGCACAGATACGCAGTATTTT. Translating gives CASSIYQGAGTDTQYF. Variable domain in full (rest from reference TRBV19 and TRBJ2-3): DGGITQSPKYLFRKEGQNVTLSCEQNLNHDAMYWYRQDPGQGLRLIYYSQIVNDFQKGDIAEGYSVSREKKESFPLTVTSAQKNPTAFYLCASSIYQGAGTDTQYFGPGTRLTVL.

The J gene is TRBJ1-2, the V gene TRBV6-5; 8 nucleotides agree with TRBD1. CDR1 MNHEY and CDR2 SVGAGI come from the germline V gene. CDR3 length: 13 amino acids. Trimming removed 6 bases from V and 3 bases from J; junction bases left unmatched: 3. CDR3 nucleotides: TGTGCCAGCAGCTTGACAGGGGACTATGGCTACACCTTC. Translating gives CASSLTGDYGYTF.

The chain carries TRBV9 and TRBJ2-5; the match to TRBD2 covers 7 bases. From germline, CDR1 is SGDLS and CDR2 YYNGEE. The CDR3 extends over 14 amino acids. Unmatched junction bases numbered 5, after V lost 3 bases and J lost 3 bases. The CDR3 reads CASSGGLAEETQYF. DNA for the CDR3: TGTGCCAGCAGCGGAGGGCTAGCGGAAGAGACCCAGTACTTC.

This clone was seen once. V usage is TRBV28 and J usage is TRBJ2-2; 8 positions agree with TRBD1. CDR1 and CDR2 (germline): MDHEN, SYDVKM. The CDR3 sequence is 15 residues long. The trim removed 6 bases at V and 6 bases at J, leaving 9 bases unmatched. For the CDR3, the DNA is TGTGCCAGCAGCCACCGGACAGGGATCTCCGGGGAGCTGTTTTTT. Translation: CASSHRTGISGELFF. Supplemented by reference TRBV28 and TRBJ2-2, the full variable domain reads DVKVTQSSRYLVKRTGEKVFLECVQDMDHENMFWYRQDPGLGLRLIYFSYDVKMKEKGDIPEGYSVSREKKERFSLILESASTNQTSMYLCASSHRTGISGELFFGEGSRLTVL.

The chain uses TRBV6-1 and TRBJ2-7, with D possibly TRBD1 on 6 matching bases. Germline loops: CDR1 MNHNS, CDR2 SASEGT. V lost 4 bases and J lost 4, with 14 bases in between. This CDR3 region has 14 residues. This CDR3 is CASSGQTGRYEQYF. CDR3 sequence (DNA): TGTGCCAGCAGTGGCCAGACAGGACGGTACGAGCAGTACTTC.